This T cell receptor (beta chain) was sequenced in a study of T-cell memory formation after mild COVID-19. The J segment lost 1 base and the V segment lost 4 bases, leaving 5 bases of the junction unmatched. The CDR3 is 16 amino acids. Looked up from germline, CDR1 is SGHTA and CDR2 is FQGNSA. Via MiXCR, TCRdb re-called the 5' RACE reads, giving one row per CDR3 protein. In the table there are 200,000 to 300,000 distinct CDR3 sequences, 15% to 17% of which are singletons. General study results and limits: Second-wave clones reaching peak frequency on day 37 lacked confirmed SARS-CoV-2 specificity. Day 15 to 85 contractors were CD4/CD8 balanced; later expanders leaned CD4+. Mostly located in CM and EM were contracting CD4+ clones, with contracting CD8+ clones located in EMRA.

This clonotype was seen a handful of times. Antigen unknown. The rearrangement links TRBV7-2 to TRBJ2-1; 9 nucleotides line up with TRBD1. Sequencing input: PBMCs or a T cell subset sorted from them (not recorded which). The source is an adult woman who had mild COVID-19 (a few samples of this study predate the infection). Cell type and time point are not known. The DNA of the CDR3 is TGTGCCAGCAGCTCGACCGGGACAGGGTCCTACAATGAGCAGTTCTTC. Translated: CASSSTGTGSYNEQFF.